These 27 T cell receptor beta chains came from one sample sequenced in a study of T cell repertoires in cytomegalovirus infection. Using its own MiXCR run on the reads, TCRdb lists one record per CDR3 protein. The sample lists 650,000 to 850,000 distinct CDR3 sequences, under 35% occurring once. Which antigens these TCRs recognize remains unknown. Specimen: cultured CD8+ T cells from PBMCs, collected from culture after CMV antigen stimulation. The receptors were gathered from a human donor in good health (CMV status not recorded). Some clones in this sample may be carry-over from other donors' samples.

The chain joins TRBV6-6 to TRBJ2-1; 9 nucleotides align to TRBD2. Trimming cost V 8 bases and J 8 bases; bases outside gene matches: 4. Germline-derived CDR1 and CDR2 are MNHNY and SVGAGI (reference sequence). The CDR3 totals 12 residues. The CDR3 reads CASGIAGDEQFF. The DNA of the CDR3 is TGTGCCAGCGGAATAGCGGGGGATGAGCAGTTCTTC.

In this sample, this clonotype turned up a few times. This chain links TRBV7-6 with TRBJ2-7, with 11 bases matching TRBD1. Germline CDR1 SGHVS, CDR2 FNYEAQ. The CDR3 contains 14 residues. V dropped 6 bases and J dropped 3; count of bases not matched to a gene: 4. CDR3 coding DNA: TGTGCCAGCAGTAGGGGACAGGGGGGCTACGAGCAGTACTTC. It encodes CASSRGQGGYEQYF.

The chain links TRBV20-1 to TRBJ1-5; 7 positions agree with TRBD1. Germline CDR1 is DFQATT and CDR2 is SNEGSKA (reference sequence). Trimming removed 5 bases from V and 2 bases from J; junction bases left unmatched: 9. The CDR3 has 15 amino acids. The CDR3 protein is CSALIRTGGNQPQHF. The DNA for the CDR3 is TGCAGTGCTCTAATCAGAACAGGGGGCAATCAGCCCCAGCATTTT.

In its sample, this clonotype was seen a few times. The chain links TRBV7-9 to TRBJ1-2; D gene unclear. This CDR3 comprises 14 residues. Germline CDR1 reads SEHNR; CDR2 reads FQNEAQ (reference sequence). The V and J ends lost 3 bases and 1 base respectively, with 9 bases between them. CDR3 bases: TGTGCCAGCAGCTTGCCATCGATTAACTATGGCTACACCTTC. It is translated as CASSLPSINYGYTF.

This clonotype was found a few times. This sequence joins TRBV28 and TRBJ2-1; D is tentatively TRBD1 or TRBD2 (6 bases each). Germline loops: CDR1 MDHEN, CDR2 SYDVKM. The CDR3 extends over 13 amino acids. Deletions cut 6 bases from V and 6 bases from J, with 12 bases between. Here the CDR3 reads CASRGGHINEQFF. The CDR3 coding sequence is TGTGCCAGCAGGGGGGGCCATATCAATGAGCAGTTCTTC. Combining the CDR3 with reference TRBV28 and TRBJ2-1 gives the whole variable domain DVKVTQSSRYLVKRTGEKVFLECVQDMDHENMFWYRQDPGLGLRLIYFSYDVKMKEKGDIPEGYSVSREKKERFSLILESASTNQTSMYLCASRGGHINEQFFGPGTRLTVL.

This clonotype has a handful of counts. The chain links TRBV12-3 or TRBV12-4 to TRBJ2-5, with D possibly being TRBD2 (6 bases). CDR3 length: 13 residues. Trimming removed 11 bases at V and 4 bases at J, with 17 bases between. For the CDR3, the DNA is TGTGCCGCAGGGACTCCCTGGGGAGAGACCCAGTACTTC. The encoded protein is CAAGTPWGETQYF.

There are a few counts of this clonotype. V is TRBV7-9 and J is TRBJ1-1; 9 nucleotides line up with TRBD1. J gave up 10 bases and V 5 bases, and 8 bases lay outside the gene matches. Germline V CDR1 and CDR2: SEHNR, FQNEAQ (reference sequence). The CDR3 consists of 13 residues. For the CDR3, the DNA is TGTGCCAGCAGCGACCGGACAGGGGCGGGAGCTTTCTTT. It is translated as CASSDRTGAGAFF.

The chain combines TRBV10-3 with TRBJ2-1; 7 bases match TRBD2. The CDR3 runs to 17 residues. Unmatched junction bases numbered 9, after V lost 0 bases and J lost 4 bases. Germline V gene data show CDR1 as ENHRY and CDR2 as SYGVKD. This chain's CDR3 is CAISESKRLAEYNEQFF. CDR3 nucleotides: TGTGCCATCAGTGAGTCGAAGCGGCTAGCGGAGTACAATGAGCAGTTCTTC.

The chain couples TRBV6-6 to TRBJ2-7, with D possibly matching TRBD2 (6 bases). The V gene's germline CDR1 is MNHNY and CDR2 SVGAGI (reference sequence). With 6 bases removed from V and 1 base from J, the gap between germline ends came to 10 bases. The CDR3 consists of 13 residues. The DNA for the CDR3 is TGTGCCAGCAGCCGGGGGTTTTCCTACGAGCAGTACTTC. This encodes CASSRGFSYEQYF.

The chain joins TRBV19 to TRBJ2-3, with D unclear. V gave up 7 bases and J gave up 0 bases, with 11 bases separating them. This CDR3 has 14 amino acids. Germline V lookup: CDR1 LNHDA, CDR2 SQIVND (reference sequence). The CDR3 here is CASTDVSSTDTQYF. In DNA form, the CDR3 reads TGTGCCAGTACGGACGTCTCTAGCACAGATACGCAGTATTTT. The entire variable domain, with the rest obtained from reference TRBV19 and TRBJ2-3, is as follows: DGGITQSPKYLFRKEGQNVTLSCEQNLNHDAMYWYRQDPGQGLRLIYYSQIVNDFQKGDIAEGYSVSREKKESFPLTVTSAQKNPTAFYLCASTDVSSTDTQYFGPGTRLTVL.

This clonotype was seen at least ten times. The genes are TRBV7-6 and TRBJ2-7; 10 bases fit TRBD2. The length of the CDR3 is 14 residues. Trimming took 3 bases from V and 12 from J; bases not matched to a gene: 11. Looked up from germline, CDR1 is SGHVS and CDR2 is FNYEAQ. For the CDR3, the DNA is TGTGCCAGCAGCTTGGCTAGCGGGGGCGCAGTCTGGTACGTC. It is translated as CASSLASGGAVWYV.

In this sample, this clonotype turned up a few times. The chain recombines TRBV4-1 with TRBJ1-1; possibly TRBD1 for D (5 bases). V lost 4 bases to trimming and J lost 1 base, with 10 bases between them. This CDR3 has 14 residues. Germline values: CDR1 MGHRA, CDR2 YSYEKL. The CDR3 DNA follows: TGCGCCAGCAGCCGGGAGGGGAAGAACACTGAAGCTTTCTTT. This translates into CASSREGKNTEAFF.

Ten or more counts support this clonotype. The chain links TRBV12-3 or TRBV12-4 to TRBJ2-4; 10 bases agree with TRBD1. V dropped 4 bases and J dropped 0; count of bases not matched to a gene: 3. CDR3 length: 16 residues. CDR3 DNA sequence: TGTGCCAGCAGTTCTCGGGACAGGGGAGCCAAAAACATTCAGTACTTC. Its translation: CASSSRDRGAKNIQYF.

This clonotype was observed at least ten times. The chain carries TRBV19 and TRBJ2-7; the match to TRBD1 covers 8 bases. V trimming: 6 bases; J trimming: 2 bases; junction bases outside the gene matches: 6. The CDR3 covers 14 residues. Germline lookup yields CDR1 LNHDA and CDR2 SQIVND (reference sequence). The CDR3 DNA sequence: TGTGCCAGTAGGGGTGGGGACAGGCCCTACGAGCAGTACTTC. This sequence encodes CASRGGDRPYEQYF.

Only a few counts were recorded for this clonotype. The DNA of the CDR3 is TGTGCCAGTAGTAGTAAGCCGACAGGGTTGGAGACCCAGTACTTC. Amino acids: CASSSKPTGLETQYF. The J gene is TRBJ2-5, the V gene TRBV19; TRBD1 aligns across 7 bases. Unmatched junction bases numbered 10, after V lost 4 bases and J lost 5 bases. Germline CDR1 is LNHDA and CDR2 is SQIVND (reference sequence). This CDR3 has 15 residues.

This clonotype turned up a few times. The V and J genes are TRBV9 and TRBJ2-1; D gene ambiguous. Germline assignment: CDR1 SGDLS and CDR2 YYNGEE. V lost 1 base to trimming and J lost 13 bases, with 6 bases between them. The CDR3 has 10 residues. The CDR3 coding sequence is TGTGCCAGCAGCGTAACCGAACAGTTCTTC. The encoded protein is CASSVTEQFF.

The chain carries TRBV27 and TRBJ1-1, with TRBD1 as a possible D gene (6 bases). Trimming removed 4 bases from V and 7 bases from J, with 19 bases in between. This CDR3 has 15 residues. CDR1 and CDR2 from the germline V gene are MNHEY and SMNVEV (reference sequence). CDR3 bases: TGTGCCAGCAGTTGGGGACCGGGGGGCACTCTTGAAGCTTTCTTT. This translates into CASSWGPGGTLEAFF.

This clonotype appeared a few times. A much larger clonotype is one base distant, so this may be a read error. The V and J genes are TRBV9 and TRBJ2-3; D gene unclear. The CDR3 runs 16 residues. Trimming cost V 4 bases and J 0 bases, with 15 bases left between them. Germline V lookup: CDR1 SGDLS, CDR2 YYNGEE. The CDR3 loop reads CASSIDLGSSTDTQYF. The CDR3 DNA is TGTGCCAGCAGCATAGACTTGGGATCTAGCACAGATACGCAGTATTTT.

This clonotype was recorded at least ten times. This chain uses TRBV20-1 with TRBJ2-7; D ambiguous. The germline V gene encodes CDR1 DFQATT and CDR2 SNEGSKA (reference sequence). This CDR3 region has 17 residues. The germline V and J ends were trimmed by 7 bases and 3 bases, with 28 bases remaining between them. In DNA, the CDR3 is TGCAGTGTCGATCGAGTTTGGGGTCCGGAGCTGAACTACGAGCAGTACGTC. It translates to CSVDRVWGPELNYEQYV.

The chain joins TRBV7-9 to TRBJ2-4; weak D call: TRBD2 (6 bases). V lost 5 bases and J lost 13, with 18 bases in between. The CDR3 covers 13 residues. Germline CDR1 reads SEHNR; CDR2 reads FQNEAQ (reference sequence). The CDR3 region is CASSPAGTYNQYF. DNA of the CDR3: TGTGCCAGCAGCCCAGCAGGGACTTATAACCAGTACTTC.

The genes are TRBV12-3 or TRBV12-4 and TRBJ1-1, with a possible D match to TRBD1 (6 bases). The CDR3 spans 19 residues. The V gene lost 5 bases and the J gene lost 0 bases, with 25 bases spanning the gap. CDR3 DNA: TGTGCCAGCAGTCCCAGGGGCGGGATTGGGGGCCACATGAACACTGAAGCTTTCTTT. This sequence encodes CASSPRGGIGGHMNTEAFF.

This clonotype was counted between two and nine times. This rearrangement joins TRBV5-5 to TRBJ1-1; D unresolved. The CDR3 covers 14 residues. With 0 bases removed from V and 1 base from J, the gap between germline ends came to 7 bases. Looked up from germline, CDR1 is SGHKS and CDR2 is YYEKEE (reference sequence). The CDR3 DNA is TGTGCCAGCAGCTTGGAGGTGCAGAACACTGAAGCTTTCTTT. As protein: CASSLEVQNTEAFF.

This clonotype has only a few counts. The chain joins TRBV2 to TRBJ2-3, with 7 bases identical to TRBD1. Trimming cost V 8 bases and J 2 bases; bases outside gene matches: 7. The CDR3 totals 14 residues. From germline, CDR1 is SNHLY and CDR2 FYNNEI. CDR3 sequence (DNA): TGTGCCAGCCCCAGCAGGGGGACCACAGATACGCAGTATTTT. Amino acids: CASPSRGTTDTQYF.

This chain links TRBV7-9 with TRBJ1-1; D is ambiguous. V lost 4 bases and J 4 bases, leaving 10 bases between the germline ends. CDR1 and CDR2 (germline): SEHNR, FQNEAQ (reference sequence). The CDR3 extends over 13 amino acids. DNA of the CDR3: TGTGCCAGCAGCTCAGCTGTCTGCACTGAAGCTTTCTTT. The encoded protein is CASSSAVCTEAFF.

This chain uses TRBV25-1 with TRBJ1-6; weak D call: TRBD1 (5 bases). CDR3 length equals 15 residues. The germline V and J ends were trimmed by 4 bases and 10 bases, with 17 bases remaining between them. Per germline, CDR1 MGHDK and CDR2 SYGVNS. The DNA of the CDR3 is TGTGCCAGCAGTGGCCAGTTGGGGGATGAGTCACCCCTCCACTTT. It translates to CASSGQLGDESPLHF. Combining the CDR3 with reference TRBV25-1 and TRBJ1-6 gives the whole variable domain EADIYQTPRYLVIGTGKKITLECSQTMGHDKMYWYQQDPGMELHLIHYSYGVNSTEKGDLSSESTVSRIRTEHFPLTLESARPSHTSQYLCASSGQLGDESPLHFGNGTRLTVT.

This clonotype occurred many times. The chain employs TRBV7-9 and TRBJ2-2; D is perhaps TRBD2 (5 bases). CDR3 size: 16 residues. CDR1 and CDR2 from the germline V gene are SEHNR and FQNEAQ (reference sequence). Deletions cut 0 bases from V and 6 bases from J, with 14 bases between. CDR3 DNA: TGTGCCAGCAGCTTAGCCGGGGATGGCGGCGCCGGGGAGCTGTTTTTT. Its protein product is CASSLAGDGGAGELFF.

This clonotype has only one observation. The chain uses TRBV27 and TRBJ2-7; possible D gene TRBD2, 5 bases. V was pared by 4 bases and J by 2 bases, with 18 bases between. Germline-derived CDR1 and CDR2 are MNHEY and SMNVEV (reference sequence). The CDR3 consists of 16 residues. CDR3 DNA sequence: TGTGCCAGCAGTTCGGGGATGGGCCCAGAAGCCTACGAGCAGTACTTC. Translation gives CASSSGMGPEAYEQYF.